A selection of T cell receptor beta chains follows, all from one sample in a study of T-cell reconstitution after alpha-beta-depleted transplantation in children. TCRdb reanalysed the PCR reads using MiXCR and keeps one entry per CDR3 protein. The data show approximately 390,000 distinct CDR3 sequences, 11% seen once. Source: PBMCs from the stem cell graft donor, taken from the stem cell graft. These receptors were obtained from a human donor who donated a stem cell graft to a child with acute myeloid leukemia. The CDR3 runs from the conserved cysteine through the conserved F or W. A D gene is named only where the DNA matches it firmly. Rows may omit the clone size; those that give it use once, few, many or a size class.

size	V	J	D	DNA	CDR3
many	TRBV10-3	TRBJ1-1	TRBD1	TGTGCCATCAGAAAACAGGGGAGCACTGAAGCTTTCTTT	CAIRKQGSTEAFF
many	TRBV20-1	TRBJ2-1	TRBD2	TGCAGTGCTAGGGCTAGCGGTTACAATGAGCAGTTCTTC	CSARASGYNEQFF
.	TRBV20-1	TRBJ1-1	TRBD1	TGCAGTGCTAGGGACTGGGACAGGGGATGGACTGAAGCTTTCTTT	CSARDWDRGWTEAFF
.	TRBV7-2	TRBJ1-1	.	TGTGCCAGCAGCCAACAGGAGATCAGCGCTTTCTTT	CASSQQEISAFF
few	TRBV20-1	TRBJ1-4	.	TGCAGTGTCGACCCCCGGCTGGGGGAAAAACTGTTTTTT	CSVDPRLGEKLFF
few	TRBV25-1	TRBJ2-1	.	TGTGCCAGCAGTGAATATGGGGGGACTCTGAACAATGAGCAGTTCTTC	CASSEYGGTLNNEQFF
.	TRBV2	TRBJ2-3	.	TGTGCCAGCAGTGGTGGGGTGTATACGCAGTATTTT	CASSGGVYTQYF
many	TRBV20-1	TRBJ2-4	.	TGCAGTGCTAGAATCGTCGAGGGGACACCGCAGTACTTC	CSARIVEGTPQYF
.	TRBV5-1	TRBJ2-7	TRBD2	TGCGCCAGCAGCTTGGCGTGGCGGGAGGAAACCTACGAGCAGTACTTC	CASSLAWREETYEQYF
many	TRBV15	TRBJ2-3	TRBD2	TGTGCCACCAGCAGAGAAAGAGGACTAGCGGGGAACACAGATACGCAGTATTTT	CATSRERGLAGNTDTQYF
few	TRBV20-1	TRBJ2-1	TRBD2	TGCAGTGCTGTAAGCGGGGGTTCCTACAATGAGCAGTTCTTC	CSAVSGGSYNEQFF
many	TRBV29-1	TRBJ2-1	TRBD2	TGCAGCGTTGAAAGGGCTAGCGGGAGGGATTATGAGCAGTTCTTC	CSVERASGRDYEQFF
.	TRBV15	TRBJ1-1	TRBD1	TGTGCCACCAGCGTATCAGGGGGCACTGAAGCTTTCTTT	CATSVSGGTEAFF
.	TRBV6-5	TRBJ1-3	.	TGTGCCAGCAGTTTGACAGCCTCCTCTGGAAACACCATATATTTT	CASSLTASSGNTIYF
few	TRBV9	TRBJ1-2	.	TGTGCCAGCAGCGTAGCGAACGCTAACTATGGCTACACCTTC	CASSVANANYGYTF
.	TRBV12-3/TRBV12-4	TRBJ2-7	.	TGTGCCAGCAGTTTAGCAGTGGGAGGCCACCCCTACGAGCAGTACTTC	CASSLAVGGHPYEQYF
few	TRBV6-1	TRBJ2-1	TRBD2	TGTGCCAGCAGCCCCATAGCGGGAAGGGGTGAGCAGTTCTTC	CASSPIAGRGEQFF
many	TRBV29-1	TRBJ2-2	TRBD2	TGCAGCGTCGGTACCGGGACTAGAGTAAACACCGGGGAGCTGTTTTTT	CSVGTGTRVNTGELFF
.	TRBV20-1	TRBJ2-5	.	TGCAGTGCTAGAGTTGCCCTGGAAGAGACCCAGTACTTC	CSARVALEETQYF
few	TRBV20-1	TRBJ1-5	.	TGCAGTGCTAGAGATGGGCCGGATAGCAATCAGCCCCAGCATTTT	CSARDGPDSNQPQHF
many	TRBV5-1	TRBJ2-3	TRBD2	TGCGCCAGCAGCTCTCGGACTAGCGGGGGCCAGGAGCAGTATTTT	CASSSRTSGGQEQYF
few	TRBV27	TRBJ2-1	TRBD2	TGTGCCAGCAGTTTCGGGTCTAGCGGGGGGGCCAATGAGCAGTTCTTC	CASSFGSSGGANEQFF